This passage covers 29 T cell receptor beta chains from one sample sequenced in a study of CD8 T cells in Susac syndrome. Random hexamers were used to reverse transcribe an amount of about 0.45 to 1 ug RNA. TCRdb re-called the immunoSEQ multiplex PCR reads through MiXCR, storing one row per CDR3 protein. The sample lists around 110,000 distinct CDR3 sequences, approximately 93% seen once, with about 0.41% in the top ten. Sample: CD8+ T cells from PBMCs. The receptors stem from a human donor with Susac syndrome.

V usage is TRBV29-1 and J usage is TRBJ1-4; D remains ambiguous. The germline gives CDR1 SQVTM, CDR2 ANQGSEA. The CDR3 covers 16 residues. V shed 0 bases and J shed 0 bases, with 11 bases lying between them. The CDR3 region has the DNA TGCAGCGTTGAAGATCGGTCGGGGACAACTAATGAAAAACTGTTTTTT. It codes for CSVEDRSGTTNEKLFF.

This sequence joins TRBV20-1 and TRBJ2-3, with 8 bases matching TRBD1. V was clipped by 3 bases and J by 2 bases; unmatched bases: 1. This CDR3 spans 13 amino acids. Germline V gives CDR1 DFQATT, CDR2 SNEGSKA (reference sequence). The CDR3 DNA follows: TGCAGTGCTAGGGACAGGGCCACAGATACGCAGTATTTT. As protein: CSARDRATDTQYF.

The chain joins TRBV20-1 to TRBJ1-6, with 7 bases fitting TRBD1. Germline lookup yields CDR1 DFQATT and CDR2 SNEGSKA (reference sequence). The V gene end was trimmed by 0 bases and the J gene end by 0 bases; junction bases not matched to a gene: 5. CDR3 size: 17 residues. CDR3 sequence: CSARDRDSNSYNSPLHF. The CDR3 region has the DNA TGCAGTGCTAGAGACCGGGACAGCAACTCCTATAATTCACCCCTCCACTTT.

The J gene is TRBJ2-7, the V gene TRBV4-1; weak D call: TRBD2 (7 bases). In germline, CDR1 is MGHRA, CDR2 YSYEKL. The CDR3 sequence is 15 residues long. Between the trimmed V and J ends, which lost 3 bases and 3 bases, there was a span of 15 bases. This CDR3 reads CASSQARGAVYEQYF. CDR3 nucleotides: TGCGCCAGCAGCCAGGCTCGGGGGGCCGTCTACGAGCAGTACTTC.

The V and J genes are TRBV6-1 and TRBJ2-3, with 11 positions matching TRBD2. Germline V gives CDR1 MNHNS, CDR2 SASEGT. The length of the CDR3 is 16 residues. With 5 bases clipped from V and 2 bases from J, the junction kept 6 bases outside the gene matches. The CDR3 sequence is CASSPLAGGSTDTQYF. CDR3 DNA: TGTGCCAGCAGTCCTCTAGCGGGGGGATCCACAGATACGCAGTATTTT.

CDR3 amino acids: CATSDGSSSYNEQFF. CDR3 bases: TGTGCCACCAGTGATGGGTCAAGCTCCTACAATGAGCAGTTCTTC. The chain is built from TRBV24-1 and TRBJ2-1; D gene ambiguous. The CDR3 spans 15 residues. CDR1 and CDR2 (germline): KGHDR, SFDVKD. V was shortened by 3 bases and J by 0 bases, with 8 bases between the two germline ends.

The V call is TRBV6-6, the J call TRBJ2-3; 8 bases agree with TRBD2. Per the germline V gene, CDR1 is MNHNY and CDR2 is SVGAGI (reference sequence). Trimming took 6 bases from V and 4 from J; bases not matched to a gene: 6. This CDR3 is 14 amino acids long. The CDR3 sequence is CASSSGGVPDTQYF. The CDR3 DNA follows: TGTGCCAGCAGCAGCGGGGGAGTCCCAGATACGCAGTATTTT.

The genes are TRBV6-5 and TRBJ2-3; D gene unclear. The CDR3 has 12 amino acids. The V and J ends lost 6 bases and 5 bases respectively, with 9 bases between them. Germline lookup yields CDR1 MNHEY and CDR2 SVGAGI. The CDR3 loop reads CASSTYGDTQYF. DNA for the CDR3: TGTGCCAGCAGCACCTACGGAGATACGCAGTATTTT.

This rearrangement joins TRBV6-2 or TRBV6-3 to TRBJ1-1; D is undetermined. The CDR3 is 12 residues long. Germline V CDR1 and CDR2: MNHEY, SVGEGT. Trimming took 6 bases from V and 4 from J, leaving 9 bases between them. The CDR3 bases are TGTGCCAGCAGCCCTACTAGCACTGAAGCTTTCTTT. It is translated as CASSPTSTEAFF.

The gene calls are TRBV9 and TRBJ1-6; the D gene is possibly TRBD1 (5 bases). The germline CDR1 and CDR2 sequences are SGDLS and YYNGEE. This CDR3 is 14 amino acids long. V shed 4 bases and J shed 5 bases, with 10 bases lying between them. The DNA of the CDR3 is TGTGCCAGCAGCCGGGACGGTGATAATTCACCCCTCCACTTT. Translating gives CASSRDGDNSPLHF. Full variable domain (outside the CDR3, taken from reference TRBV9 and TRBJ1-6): DSGVTQTPKHLITATGQRVTLRCSPRSGDLSVYWYQQSLDQGLQFLIQYYNGEERAKGNILERFSAQQFPDLHSELNLSSLELGDSALYFCASSRDGDNSPLHFGNGTRLTVT.

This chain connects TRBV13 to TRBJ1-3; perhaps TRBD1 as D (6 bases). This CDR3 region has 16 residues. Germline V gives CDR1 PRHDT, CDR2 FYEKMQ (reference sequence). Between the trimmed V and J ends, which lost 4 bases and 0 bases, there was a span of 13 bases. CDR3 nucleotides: TGTGCCAGCAGCTCCCAGGGGACCCTCTCTGGAAACACCATATATTTT. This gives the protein CASSSQGTLSGNTIYF.

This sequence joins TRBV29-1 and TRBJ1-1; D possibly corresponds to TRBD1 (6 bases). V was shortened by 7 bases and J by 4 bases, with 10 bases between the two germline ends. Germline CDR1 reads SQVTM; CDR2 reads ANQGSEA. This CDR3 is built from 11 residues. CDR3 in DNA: TGCAGCGCCACAGGGAGCACTGAAGCTTTCTTT. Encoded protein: CSATGSTEAFF.

Here the CDR3 reads CASSPLSSTDTQYF. In nucleotides, the CDR3 is TGTGCCAGCAGCCCGCTATCCAGCACAGATACGCAGTATTTT. The V call is TRBV7-2, the J call TRBJ2-3; D not certain. This CDR3 is built from 14 residues. Germline CDR1 SGHTA, CDR2 FQGNSA. Trimming removed 5 bases from V and 0 bases from J, with 9 bases in between.

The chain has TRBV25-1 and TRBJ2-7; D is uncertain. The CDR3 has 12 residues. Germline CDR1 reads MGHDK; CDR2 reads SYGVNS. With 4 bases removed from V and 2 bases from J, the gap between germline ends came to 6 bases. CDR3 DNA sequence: TGTGCCAGCAGTGTACGACCCTACGAGCAGTACTTC. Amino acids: CASSVRPYEQYF.

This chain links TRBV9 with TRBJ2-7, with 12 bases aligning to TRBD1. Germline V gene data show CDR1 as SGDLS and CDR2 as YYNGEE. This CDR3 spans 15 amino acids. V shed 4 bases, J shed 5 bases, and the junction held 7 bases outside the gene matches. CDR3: CASSPSGTGGNEQYF. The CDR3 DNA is TGTGCCAGCAGCCCGAGCGGGACAGGGGGCAACGAGCAGTACTTC.

CDR3 nucleotides: TGTGCCAGTAGTATCCCCCCCGGGGACACTGAAGCTTTCTTT. Translating gives CASSIPPGDTEAFF. The rearrangement links TRBV19 to TRBJ1-1; D not resolved. The CDR3 has 14 amino acids. Trimming removed 3 bases from V and 3 bases from J, with 11 bases in between. Germline V gives CDR1 LNHDA, CDR2 SQIVND (reference sequence).

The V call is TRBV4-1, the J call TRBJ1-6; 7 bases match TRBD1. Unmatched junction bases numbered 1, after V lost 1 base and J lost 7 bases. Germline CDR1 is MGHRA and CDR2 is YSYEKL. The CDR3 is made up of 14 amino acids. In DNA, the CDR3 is TGCGCCAGCAGCCAAGGAGGGGGCAATTCACCCCTCCACTTT. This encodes CASSQGGGNSPLHF.

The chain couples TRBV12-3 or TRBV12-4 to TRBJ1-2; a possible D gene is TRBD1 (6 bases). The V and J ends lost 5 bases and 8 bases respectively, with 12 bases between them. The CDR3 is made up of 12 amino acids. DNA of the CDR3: TGTGCCAGCAGTCTAGGACAGAGGGGCTACACCTTC. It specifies CASSLGQRGYTF.

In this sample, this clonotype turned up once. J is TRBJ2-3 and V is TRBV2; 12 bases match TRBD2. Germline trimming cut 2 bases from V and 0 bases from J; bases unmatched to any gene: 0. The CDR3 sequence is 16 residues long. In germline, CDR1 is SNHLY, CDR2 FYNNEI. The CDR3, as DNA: TGTGCCAGCAGTGAACTAGCGGGGGGGAGCACAGATACGCAGTATTTT. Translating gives CASSELAGGSTDTQYF.

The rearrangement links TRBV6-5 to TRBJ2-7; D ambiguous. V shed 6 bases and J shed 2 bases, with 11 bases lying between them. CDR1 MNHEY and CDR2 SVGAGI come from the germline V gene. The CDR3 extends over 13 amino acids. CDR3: CASSLTDAYEQYF. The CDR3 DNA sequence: TGTGCCAGCAGCCTGACGGACGCCTACGAGCAGTACTTC.

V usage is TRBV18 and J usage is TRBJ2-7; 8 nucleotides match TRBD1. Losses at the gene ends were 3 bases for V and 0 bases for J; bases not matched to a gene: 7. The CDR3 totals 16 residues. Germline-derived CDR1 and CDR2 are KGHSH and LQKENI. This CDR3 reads CASSPSDRGSSYEQYF. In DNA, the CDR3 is TGTGCCAGCTCACCCTCTGACAGGGGCAGCTCCTACGAGCAGTACTTC. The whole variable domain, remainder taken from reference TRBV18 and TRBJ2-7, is NAGVMQNPRHLVRRRGQEARLRCSPMKGHSHVYWYRQLPEEGLKFMVYLQKENIIDESGMPKERFSAEFPKEGPSILRIQQVVRGDSAAYFCASSPSDRGSSYEQYFGPGTRLTVT.

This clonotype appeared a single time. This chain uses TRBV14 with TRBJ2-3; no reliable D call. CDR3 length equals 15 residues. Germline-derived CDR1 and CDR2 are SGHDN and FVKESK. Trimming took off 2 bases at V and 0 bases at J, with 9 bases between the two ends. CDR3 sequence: CASSQRALSTDTQYF. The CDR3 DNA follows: TGTGCCAGCAGCCAACGAGCCCTTAGCACAGATACGCAGTATTTT.

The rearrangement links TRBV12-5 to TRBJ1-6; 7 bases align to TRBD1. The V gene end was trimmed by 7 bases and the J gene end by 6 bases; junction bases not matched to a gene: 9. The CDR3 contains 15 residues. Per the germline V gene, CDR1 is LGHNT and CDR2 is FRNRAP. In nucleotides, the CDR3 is TGTGCTAGTGCTCCGTCCGGGACAGCTAATTCACCCCTCCACTTT. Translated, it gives CASAPSGTANSPLHF.

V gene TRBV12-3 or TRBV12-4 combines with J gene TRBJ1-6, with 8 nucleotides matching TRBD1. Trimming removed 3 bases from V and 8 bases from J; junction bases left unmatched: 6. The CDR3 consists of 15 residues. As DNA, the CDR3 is TGTGCCAGCAGTTTCGGACAGGGAGGGGATTCACCCCTCCACTTT. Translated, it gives CASSFGQGGDSPLHF.

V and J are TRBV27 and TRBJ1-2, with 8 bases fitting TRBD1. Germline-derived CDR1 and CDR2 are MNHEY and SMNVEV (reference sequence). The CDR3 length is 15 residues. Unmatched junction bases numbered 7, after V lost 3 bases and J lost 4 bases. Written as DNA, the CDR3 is TGTGCCAGCAGTTTCCCGGACAGGGTCAGCTATGGCTACACCTTC. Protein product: CASSFPDRVSYGYTF.

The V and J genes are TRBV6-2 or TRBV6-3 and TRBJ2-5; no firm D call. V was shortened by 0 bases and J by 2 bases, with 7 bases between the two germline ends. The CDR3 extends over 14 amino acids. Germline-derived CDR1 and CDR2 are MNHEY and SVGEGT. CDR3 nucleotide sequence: TGTGCCAGCAGTTACTCTGGCTCTCAAGAGACCCAGTACTTC. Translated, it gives CASSYSGSQETQYF.

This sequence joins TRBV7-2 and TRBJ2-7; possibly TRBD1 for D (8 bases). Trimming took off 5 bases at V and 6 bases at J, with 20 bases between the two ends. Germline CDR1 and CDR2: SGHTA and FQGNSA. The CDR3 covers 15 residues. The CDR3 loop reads CASSPAGQGAREQYF. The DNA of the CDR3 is TGTGCCAGCAGCCCAGCGGGGCAGGGGGCCCGCGAGCAGTACTTC.

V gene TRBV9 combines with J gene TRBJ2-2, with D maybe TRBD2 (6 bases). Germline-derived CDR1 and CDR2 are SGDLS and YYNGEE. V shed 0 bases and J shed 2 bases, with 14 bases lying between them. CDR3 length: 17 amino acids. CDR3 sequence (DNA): TGTGCCAGCAGCGTAGCACTAGCTACCTTAAACACCGGGGAGCTGTTTTTT. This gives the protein CASSVALATLNTGELFF. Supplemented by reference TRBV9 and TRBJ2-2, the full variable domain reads DSGVTQTPKHLITATGQRVTLRCSPRSGDLSVYWYQQSLDQGLQFLIQYYNGEERAKGNILERFSAQQFPDLHSELNLSSLELGDSALYFCASSVALATLNTGELFFGEGSRLTVL.

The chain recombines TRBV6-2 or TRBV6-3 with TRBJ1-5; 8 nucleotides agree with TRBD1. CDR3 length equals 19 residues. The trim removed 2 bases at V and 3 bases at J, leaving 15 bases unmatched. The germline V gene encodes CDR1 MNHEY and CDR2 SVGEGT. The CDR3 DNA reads TGTGCCAGCAGTTACACAGACAGGGGCCCATTCATTATCAATCAGCCCCAGCATTTT. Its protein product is CASSYTDRGPFIINQPQHF.